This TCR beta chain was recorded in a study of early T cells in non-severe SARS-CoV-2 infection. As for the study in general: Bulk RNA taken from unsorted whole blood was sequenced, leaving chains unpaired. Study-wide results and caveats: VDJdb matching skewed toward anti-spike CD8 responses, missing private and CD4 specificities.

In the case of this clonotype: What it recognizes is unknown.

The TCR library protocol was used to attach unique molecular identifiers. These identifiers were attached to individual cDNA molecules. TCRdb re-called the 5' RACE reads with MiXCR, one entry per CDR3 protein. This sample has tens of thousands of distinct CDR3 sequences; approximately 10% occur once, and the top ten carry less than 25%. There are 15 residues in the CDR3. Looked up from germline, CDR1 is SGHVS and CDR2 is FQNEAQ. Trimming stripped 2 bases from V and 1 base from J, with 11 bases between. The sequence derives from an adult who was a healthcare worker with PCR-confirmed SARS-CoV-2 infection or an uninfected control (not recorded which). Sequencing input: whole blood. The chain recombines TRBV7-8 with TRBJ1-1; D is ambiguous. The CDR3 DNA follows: TGTGCCAGCAGCTTAAGTAGTGGGTGGAACACTGAAGCTTTCTTT. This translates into CASSLSSGWNTEAFF. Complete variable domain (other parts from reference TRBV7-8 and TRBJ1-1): GAGVSQSPRYKVAKRGQDVALRCDPISGHVSLFWYQQALGQGPEFLTYFQNEAQLDKSGLPSDRFFAERPEGSVSTLKIQRTQQEDSAVYLCASSLSSGWNTEAFFGQGTRLTVV.